The 29 T cell receptor beta chains below all came from one sample that was sequenced in a study of T-cell reconstitution after alpha-beta-depleted transplantation in children. Using unique molecular identifiers, the investigators prepared the TCRbeta library. One entry per CDR3 protein, called by TCRdb with MiXCR from the PCR reads. The data hold 450,000 to 600,000 distinct CDR3 sequences, with 13% observed a single time. The sample here was PBMCs, mostly from graft donor cells, taken 360 days after TCRalphabeta/CD19-depleted stem cell transplant. All receptors derive from a male patient aged 10 to 17 who had a stem cell transplant for acute myeloid leukemia, so the T cells may come from the graft donor.

This clonotype has a handful of counts. The chain is built from TRBV20-1 and TRBJ2-2; D uncertain. Looked up from germline, CDR1 is DFQATT and CDR2 is SNEGSKA (reference sequence). The CDR3 runs to 16 residues. Between the trimmed V and J ends, which lost 1 base and 3 bases, there was a span of 15 bases. CDR3 sequence: CSARADLYVDTGELFF. In DNA, the CDR3 is TGCAGTGCTAGAGCCGATCTTTACGTGGACACCGGGGAGCTGTTTTTT.

Only a few counts were recorded for this clonotype. This chain joins TRBV28 and TRBJ2-2; 13 bases map to TRBD2. CDR3 size: 18 residues. V gave up 3 bases and J gave up 4 bases; unmatched junction bases: 8. Per germline, CDR1 MDHEN and CDR2 SYDVKM. This chain's CDR3 is CASSFRTSGRRGTGELFF. CDR3 bases: TGTGCCAGCAGTTTTCGGACTAGCGGGAGACGTGGCACCGGGGAGCTGTTTTTT.

This clonotype was seen a handful of times. V usage is TRBV5-1 and J usage is TRBJ2-1; D is unresolved. This CDR3 region has 11 residues. CDR1 is SGHRS, CDR2 YFSETQ, per germline. Trimming stripped 0 bases from V and 12 bases from J, with 7 bases between. CDR3 in DNA: TGCGCCAGCAGCTTGGACTCTGGGCAGTTCTTC. It translates to CASSLDSGQFF.

This clonotype was detected many times. The chain links TRBV27 to TRBJ2-3; TRBD2 agrees at 13 bases. Germline CDR1 is MNHEY and CDR2 is SMNVEV (reference sequence). There are 20 residues in the CDR3. The ends lost 3 bases at V and 4 bases at J; junction bases unmatched: 16. The CDR3 bases are TGTGCCAGCAGTTTTAGAGTAGGACTAGCGGGAGTACGGAGTTCAGATACGCAGTATTTT. Protein product: CASSFRVGLAGVRSSDTQYF.

The CDR3 region is CSVTRGEVAGPAPGYF. CDR3 coding DNA: TGCAGCGTGACCAGGGGTGAAGTAGCGGGACCTGCGCCGGGTTACTTC. The V gene is TRBV29-1, the J gene TRBJ2-5; 8 bases fit TRBD2. The trim removed 6 bases at V and 14 bases at J, leaving 26 bases unmatched. The CDR3 loop spans 16 amino acids. Germline CDR1 and CDR2: SQVTM and ANQGSEA.

The genes are TRBV20-1 and TRBJ2-5; 12 positions agree with TRBD2. Germline V CDR1 and CDR2: DFQATT, SNEGSKA (reference sequence). The CDR3 is 17 amino acids. V gave up 0 bases and J gave up 7 bases; unmatched junction bases: 12. The DNA for the CDR3 is TGCAGTGCTAGAGATGGGGAAGGACTAGCGGGGTCAGGGACCCAGTACTTC. Residues: CSARDGEGLAGSGTQYF.

This chain uses TRBV14 with TRBJ2-7; possible D gene TRBD1, 5 bases. CDR3 length: 14 residues. V was clipped by 4 bases and J by 2 bases, with 12 bases between them. Germline CDR1 is SGHDN and CDR2 is FVKESK. DNA of the CDR3: TGTGCCAGCAGCCCCTTACAGGCACCCTACGAGCAGTACTTC. This sequence encodes CASSPLQAPYEQYF.

This clonotype was counted a few times. V is TRBV5-1 and J is TRBJ2-3; 7 bases align to TRBD2. Germline CDR1 and CDR2: SGHRS and YFSETQ. This CDR3 has 16 residues. V lost 5 bases to trimming and J lost 2 bases; unmatched junction nucleotides: 11. The CDR3 loop reads CASSWGGRDPTDTQYF. CDR3 sequence (DNA): TGCGCCAGCAGTTGGGGCGGGAGAGACCCCACAGATACGCAGTATTTT.

This clonotype was seen more than once but under ten times. V is TRBV11-2 and J is TRBJ1-4; D not resolved. The CDR3 is 13 residues long. Germline CDR1 and CDR2: SGHAT and FQNNGV. V was cut by 6 bases and J by 3 bases, with 8 bases left in between. CDR3 in DNA: TGTGCCAGCAGAGAGAGCGCTAATGAAAAACTGTTTTTT. This gives the protein CASRESANEKLFF. Complete variable domain (other parts from reference TRBV11-2 and TRBJ1-4): EAGVAQSPRYKIIEKRQSVAFWCNPISGHATLYWYQQILGQGPKLLIQFQNNGVVDDSQLPKDRFSAERLKGVDSTLKIQPAKLEDSAVYLCASRESANEKLFFGSGTQLSVL.

The V call is TRBV6-5, the J call TRBJ2-7; 11 nucleotides agree with TRBD2. With V trimmed by 0 bases and J by 3 bases, 4 bases remained unmatched. The CDR3 has 16 residues. CDR1 and CDR2 from the germline V gene are MNHEY and SVGAGI. The CDR3 DNA reads as TGTGCCAGCAGTTACTCGACTAGCGGGACCGGCTACGAGCAGTACTTC. The encoded protein is CASSYSTSGTGYEQYF.

This clonotype is medium-sized (0.01 to 0.1%) within its sample. The V and J genes are TRBV6-5 and TRBJ2-3, with D uncertain. CDR1 and CDR2 (germline): MNHEY, SVGAGI. V dropped 5 bases and J dropped 6 bases, with 12 bases sitting between them. The CDR3 totals 13 residues. The CDR3 sequence is CASSPNLQDTQYF. CDR3 DNA: TGTGCCAGCAGTCCTAACCTTCAGGATACGCAGTATTTT.

The rearrangement uses TRBV20-1 and TRBJ2-7; 8 bases are a match to TRBD1. V was clipped by 0 bases and J by 3 bases; unmatched bases: 13. CDR3 length: 17 residues. Germline-derived CDR1 and CDR2 are DFQATT and SNEGSKA (reference sequence). The chain's CDR3 is CSARDFTGQGKVYEQYF. The CDR3 DNA reads TGCAGTGCTAGAGATTTTACCGGACAGGGAAAAGTCTACGAGCAGTACTTC.

V usage is TRBV28 and J usage is TRBJ1-1; tentatively, D is TRBD1 (5 bases). Between the trimmed V and J ends, which lost 4 bases and 0 bases, there was a span of 15 bases. The CDR3 contains 16 residues. Germline-derived CDR1 and CDR2 are MDHEN and SYDVKM. The CDR3 loop is CASSYPGPFMNTEAFF. Written as DNA, the CDR3 is TGTGCCAGCAGTTATCCGGGACCGTTCATGAACACTGAAGCTTTCTTT.

V and J are TRBV20-1 and TRBJ1-6, with 7 bases aligning to TRBD1. Germline loops: CDR1 DFQATT, CDR2 SNEGSKA (reference sequence). The CDR3 consists of 14 residues. The V segment lost 5 bases and the J segment 7 bases; nucleotides outside the gene matches: 8. The chain's CDR3 is CSAPPVQGNSPLHF. CDR3 nucleotide sequence: TGCAGTGCTCCACCGGTACAGGGGAATTCACCCCTCCACTTT.

This clonotype was found a few times. The chain combines TRBV12-3 or TRBV12-4 with TRBJ2-4; 8 nucleotides line up with TRBD2. J was trimmed by 10 bases and V by 3 bases; bases with no gene match: 5. The CDR3 extends over 13 amino acids. CDR3 residues: CASSFPGLEIQYF. The CDR3 nucleotides are TGTGCCAGCAGTTTCCCGGGACTAGAAATTCAGTACTTC.

There are a few counts of this clonotype. CDR3: CASSQDRIAGIRYF. The DNA for the CDR3 is TGCGCCAGCAGCCAAGATAGGATAGCGGGAATTCGGTACTTC. This chain uses TRBV4-3 with TRBJ2-7, with 8 bases lining up with TRBD2. CDR3 length: 14 amino acids. The germline V gene encodes CDR1 LGHNA and CDR2 YSLEER. V lost 0 bases, J lost 12 bases, and 10 bases stayed unmatched.

This clonotype was seen only a few times. V and J are TRBV29-1 and TRBJ2-3, with 12 bases identical to TRBD2. The germline gives CDR1 SQVTM, CDR2 ANQGSEA. V lost 3 bases to trimming and J lost 0 bases; unmatched junction nucleotides: 10. The CDR3 has 18 residues. Here the CDR3 DNA reads TGCAGCGTTGAGGGGACTAGCGGGTCCCTCTCTAGCACAGATACGCAGTATTTT. Its translation is CSVEGTSGSLSSTDTQYF.

The J gene is TRBJ2-2, the V gene TRBV7-9; no reliable D call. CDR3 size: 14 residues. Germline V lookup: CDR1 SEHNR, CDR2 FQNEAQ (reference sequence). V gave up 2 bases and J gave up 4 bases, with 8 bases separating them. For the CDR3, the DNA is TGTGCCAGCAGCTTACTCATGACCACCGGGGAGCTGTTTTTT. This gives the protein CASSLLMTTGELFF.

This clonotype was counted at least ten times. J is TRBJ2-1 and V is TRBV6-2 or TRBV6-3; D remains ambiguous. The CDR3 consists of 12 residues. V lost 6 bases, J lost 1 base, and 4 bases lay in between. Germline CDR1 is MNHEY and CDR2 is SVGEGT. The CDR3 loop reads CASSGSYNEQFF. CDR3 in DNA: TGTGCCAGCAGCGGTTCCTACAATGAGCAGTTCTTC.

J is TRBJ2-1 and V is TRBV2; 12 bases agree with TRBD2. The junction had 8 bases not matched to a gene; V was cut back by 4 bases and J by 4 bases. CDR1 SNHLY and CDR2 FYNNEI come from the germline V gene. This CDR3 has 17 amino acids. This CDR3 reads CASSGLAGEGLYNEQFF. CDR3 in DNA: TGTGCCAGCAGTGGACTAGCGGGAGAAGGGTTATACAATGAGCAGTTCTTC.

This clonotype was observed at least ten times. CDR3 sequence (DNA): TGTGCCAGCAGTAAATTCACCGGGACTAGCGGTCACAATGAGCAGTTCTTC. This sequence encodes CASSKFTGTSGHNEQFF. The gene calls are TRBV27 and TRBJ2-1; 11 nucleotides line up with TRBD2. The ends lost 5 bases at V and 5 bases at J; junction bases unmatched: 11. This CDR3 is built from 17 residues. Germline assignment: CDR1 MNHEY and CDR2 SMNVEV (reference sequence).

V usage is TRBV28 and J usage is TRBJ2-7; D is unclear. Trimming stripped 0 bases from V and 6 bases from J, with 15 bases between. CDR3 length: 15 amino acids. The germline V gene has CDR1 MDHEN and CDR2 SYDVKM. The CDR3 loop reads CASSLWAEAYREQYF. CDR3 nucleotides: TGTGCCAGCAGTTTATGGGCAGAGGCCTATCGCGAGCAGTACTTC.

V is TRBV27 and J is TRBJ2-1; 7 bases are shared with TRBD1. Per the germline V gene, CDR1 is MNHEY and CDR2 is SMNVEV (reference sequence). The CDR3 has 17 residues. Trimming at V came to 3 bases and at J to 4 bases, leaving 12 bases not matched to a gene. The chain's CDR3 is CASSLQGGAFGYNEQFF. Here the CDR3 DNA reads TGTGCCAGCAGTTTGCAAGGGGGCGCTTTCGGGTACAATGAGCAGTTCTTC.

This clonotype has ten or more counts. This chain joins TRBV13 and TRBJ2-1; D may be TRBD2 (6 bases). CDR1 and CDR2 from the germline V gene are PRHDT and FYEKMQ (reference sequence). V shed 7 bases and J shed 9 bases, with 22 bases lying between them. The length of the CDR3 is 15 residues. CDR3 in DNA: TGTGCCAGCACCAGACTAGTGTTCGGGGCTGGTGAGCAGTTCTTC. This translates into CASTRLVFGAGEQFF.

The table lists this clonotype with a few counts. Without the conserved terminal phenylalanine or tryptophan, this CDR3 likely stems from a read error. The rearrangement links TRBV28 to TRBJ1-2; 8 bases match TRBD1. The trim removed 2 bases at V and 10 bases at J, leaving 3 bases unmatched. This CDR3 is 12 amino acids long. Germline V gene data show CDR1 as MDHEN and CDR2 as SYDVKM. The CDR3 nucleotides read TGTGCCAGCAGTTTAGGGACAGGTCTCTACACCTGC. Protein sequence: CASSLGTGLYTC.

This chain joins TRBV2 and TRBJ1-5; 11 bases fit TRBD1. The CDR3 contains 19 residues. The germline gives CDR1 SNHLY, CDR2 FYNNEI. Losses at the gene ends were 8 bases for V and 0 bases for J; bases not matched to a gene: 15. CDR3 DNA: TGTGCCAGCTCTTTCTCCCGGGACAGGGGGGGATATAGCAATCAGCCCCAGCATTTT. Translated: CASSFSRDRGGYSNQPQHF. Full variable domain (outside the CDR3, taken from reference TRBV2 and TRBJ1-5): EPEVTQTPSHQVTQMGQEVILRCVPISNHLYFYWYRQILGQKVEFLVSFYNNEISEKSEIFDDQFSVERPDGSNFTLKIRSTKLEDSAMYFCASSFSRDRGGYSNQPQHFGDGTRLSIL.

The table lists this clonotype with many counts. This chain uses TRBV18 with TRBJ2-5; D remains ambiguous. CDR3 length: 14 residues. CDR1 is KGHSH, CDR2 LQKENI, per germline. Trimming took off 2 bases at V and 1 base at J, with 8 bases between the two ends. The CDR3 region is CASSPEIVQETQYF. The CDR3, as DNA: TGTGCCAGCTCACCAGAGATTGTCCAAGAGACCCAGTACTTC.

This clonotype has a handful of counts. The chain links TRBV29-1 to TRBJ2-3; 12 nucleotides agree with TRBD2. Trimming at V came to 4 bases and at J to 1 base, leaving 6 bases not matched to a gene. In germline, CDR1 is SQVTM, CDR2 ANQGSEA. CDR3 length: 16 residues. The CDR3 is CSVGMTSGRGTDTQYF. CDR3 nucleotides: TGCAGCGTTGGTATGACTAGCGGGAGAGGCACAGATACGCAGTATTTT.

The chain links TRBV21-1 to TRBJ1-1. TRBV21-1 is deemed a pseudogene. The CDR3 spans 11 residues. The chain's CDR3 is CASSPSLRAFF. In DNA form, the CDR3 reads TGTGCCAGCAGTCCCTCCCTGAGAGCTTTCTTT.